A selection of T cell receptor beta chains follows, all from one sample in a study of radiation and T cells in renal cell carcinoma. Measured with immunoSEQ multiplex PCR; TCRdb has only the in-frame clones, and not every one. The sample has around 86,000 clones, approximately 83% seen once. This sample comprised blood, obtained from a patient whose treatment included radiotherapy and nephrectomy. Receptors originate from a woman aged 50 to 60 with renal cell carcinoma. Each CDR3 is given with its conserved first and last residue. Each record gives: D gene, V gene, J gene, clone size, CDR3 DNA, CDR3 protein. D genes are given only for firm matches. Size is omitted from some rows. Given values are once, few, many or a class for expanded clones.

>TRBD2|TRBV6-5|TRBJ2-7|NA
TGTGCCAGCAGTCCCGAGCGGGAGGGCCTTAGGGAGCAGTACTTC
CASSPEREGLREQYF
>NA|TRBV11-1|TRBJ1-2|once
TGTGCCAGCAGCTTAGGAGGCCGGAGTGGCTACACCTTC
CASSLGGRSGYTF
>NA|TRBV9|TRBJ2-3|NA
TGTGCCAGCAGCCCCGAATTCTCTAGCACAGATACGCAGTATTTT
CASSPEFSSTDTQYF
>NA|TRBV5-6|TRBJ1-4|NA
TGTGCCAGCAGCTTAGAGGCAGGAGGTGAAAAACTGTTTTTT
CASSLEAGGEKLFF
>NA|TRBV11-1|TRBJ1-2|NA
TGTGCCAGCAGCCGGAGGGGGGACGGCTACACCTTC
CASSRRGDGYTF
>NA|TRBV9|TRBJ1-3|few
TGTGCCAGCAGCACAACGCCTACCTCTGGAAACACCATATATTTT
CASSTTPTSGNTIYF
>TRBD1|TRBV19|TRBJ1-4|NA
TGTGCCAGTAGTGCCCGACAGGGCTTAAATGAAAAACTGTTTTTT
CASSARQGLNEKLFF
>NA|TRBV19|TRBJ1-3|NA
TGTGCCAGTACCCCGGGACGGTCTATATCTGGAAACACCATATATTTT
CASTPGRSISGNTIYF
>TRBD1|TRBV4-3|TRBJ2-5|NA
TGCGCCAGCAGCCAAGGACTCCCGACGGGACAGGGCCAAGAGACCCAGTACTTC
CASSQGLPTGQGQETQYF
>TRBD2|TRBV4-1|TRBJ2-5|NA
TGCGCCAGCAGCCGGACTAGCGGGAAAGAGACCCAGTACTTC
CASSRTSGKETQYF
>NA|TRBV7-9|TRBJ1-1|NA
TGTGCCAGCAGCTTAGTATACACTGAAGCTTTCTTT
CASSLVYTEAFF
>TRBD1|TRBV5-1|TRBJ2-2|NA
TGCGCCAGCGCCGGGACAGTAAACACCGGGGAGCTGTTTTTT
CASAGTVNTGELFF
>NA|TRBV5-1|TRBJ2-7|NA
TGCGCCAGCAGCTTGGCCAGGGACTCAGAGCAGTACTTC
CASSLARDSEQYF
>NA|TRBV2|TRBJ2-1|NA
TGTGCCAGCAGCCTGTGGCCTCGTAATGAGCAGTTCTTC
CASSLWPRNEQFF
>NA|TRBV7-2|TRBJ1-1|NA
TGTGCCAGCAGCTTAGGTTGGGGGGTCACTGAAGCTTTCTTT
CASSLGWGVTEAFF
>NA|TRBV5-4|TRBJ2-6|NA
TGTGCCAGCACCGATGTCGAGGACACGTACTCTGGGGCCAACGTCCTGACTTTC
CASTDVEDTYSGANVLTF
>NA|TRBV5-4|TRBJ2-5|NA
TGTGCCAGCAGCTTGGGGTTCCTAGCTTCGGGGGAGACCCAGTACTTC
CASSLGFLASGETQYF
>NA|TRBV7-3|TRBJ1-1|once
TGTGCCAGCAGCTTAACAGGGATTTTGGCTTTCTTT
CASSLTGILAFF
>NA|TRBV5-5|TRBJ2-7|NA
TGTGCCAGCAGCTTGACCGGGACCCCTGGCCCGTCGTACGAGCAGTACTTC
CASSLTGTPGPSYEQYF
>NA|TRBV19|TRBJ2-3|few
TGTGCCAGTAGTATAGGTAGATCAGATACGCAGTATTTT
CASSIGRSDTQYF
>NA|TRBV7-2|TRBJ2-3|NA
TGTGCCAGCAGCTTTGGACCGAACACAGATACGCAGTATTTT
CASSFGPNTDTQYF
>NA|TRBV10-1|TRBJ1-1|NA
TGCGCCAGCAGTGAGTCCCCGCGTGGGCTGAACACTGAAGCTTTCTTT
CASSESPRGLNTEAFF
>NA|TRBV7-2|TRBJ2-7|NA
TGTGCCAGCAGCTTCAGAGGCTCCTCCTCCTACGAGCAGTACTTC
CASSFRGSSSYEQYF
>NA|TRBV9|TRBJ2-3|NA
TGTGCCAGCAGCGTAGCACTCACTGGTACAGATACGCAGTATTTT
CASSVALTGTDTQYF
>NA|TRBV11-2|TRBJ2-2|NA
TGTGCCAGCAGCCTCCTTAGCGTAACCGGGGAGCTGTTTTTT
CASSLLSVTGELFF
>TRBD1|TRBV5-1|TRBJ2-1|NA
TGCGCCAGCAGCTTAACAGGGGAAGCCTACAATGAGCAGTTCTTC
CASSLTGEAYNEQFF
>TRBD2|TRBV7-9|TRBJ2-7|NA
TGTGCCAGCAGCCCAACCGGACTAGCGGGAGGGCCCTACGAGCAGTACTTC
CASSPTGLAGGPYEQYF
>NA|TRBV5-4|TRBJ2-6|NA
TGTGCCAGCGAGCAAACCTCTGGGGCCAACGTCCTGACTTTC
CASEQTSGANVLTF
>NA|TRBV10-3|TRBJ2-7|NA
TGTGCCATCAGTGAGTCCCCTCCTGGTTCAGAGGACTACGAGCAGTACTTC
CAISESPPGSEDYEQYF
>TRBD2|TRBV28|TRBJ2-7|NA
TGTGCCAGCAACCGGGGGGACTCCTACGAGCAGTACTTC
CASNRGDSYEQYF
>NA|TRBV10-1|TRBJ1-2|NA
TGCGCCAGCAGTGAATCAGGACAGTATGGCTACACCTTC
CASSESGQYGYTF
>NA|TRBV19|TRBJ2-5|few
TGTGCCAGTAGTATGAGTTCTGGCGGTCAAGAGACCCAGTACTTC
CASSMSSGGQETQYF
>NA|TRBV5-1|TRBJ2-5|NA
TGCGCCAGCAGCCCACGGATAACGGGGAAAGAGACCCAGTACTTC
CASSPRITGKETQYF
>NA|TRBV5-5|TRBJ2-7|once
TGTGCCAGCAGCTCCAAGGGGGGTATCTCCTACGAGCAGTACTTC
CASSSKGGISYEQYF
>NA|TRBV28|TRBJ2-7|NA
TGTGCCAGCACGCCAGAGGGACGGCCACTTCACGAGCAGTACTTC
CASTPEGRPLHEQYF
>NA|TRBV7-8|TRBJ1-2|NA
TGTGCCAGCAGCTTAGGGACAGAATATGGCTACACCTTC
CASSLGTEYGYTF
>NA|TRBV6-6|TRBJ1-2|NA
TGTGCCAGCAGTGACCCTATGGGCAACTATGGCTACACCTTC
CASSDPMGNYGYTF
>NA|TRBV29-1|TRBJ2-1|NA
TGCAGCGTTGCCCTCAGTGCGGGCAATGAGCAGTTCTTC
CSVALSAGNEQFF
>NA|TRBV18|TRBJ2-5|NA
TGTGCCAGCTCAGAATACGGACGGACAGAGACCCAGTACTTC
CASSEYGRTETQYF
>TRBD2|TRBV6-6|TRBJ2-7|NA
TGTGCCAGCAGACGGACTAGCGGGGGTAACGAGCAGTACTTC
CASRRTSGGNEQYF